These 9 T cell receptor beta chains came from one sample sequenced in a study of chemoradiotherapy in HPV16-positive cancers (dated by TCRdb to 2022 to 2024). The library relied on the immunoSEQ multiplex PCR assay. Entries here come from immuneACCESS through TCRdb and include only in-frame sequences with V and J called. Some clones fail to appear in such tables; in the studies checked, an unresolved V gene covers under half of the shortfall, and the cause of the remainder is unknown. The sample table lists some 16,000 clones, just under 80% of them with a count of one. The top ten constitute approximately 10% of the sample. Collection of the sample occurred from a patient who underwent chemoradiotherapy. All receptors come from a human donor with HPV-associated anogenital cancer.

Only one count was recorded for this clone. The chain uses TRBV5-6 and TRBJ2-3, with 9 nucleotides matching TRBD1. This CDR3 contains 14 residues. CDR1 SGHDT and CDR2 YYEEEE come from the germline V gene. Germline trimming cut 4 bases from V and 3 bases from J; bases unmatched to any gene: 3. The chain's CDR3 is CASSPTGGTDTQYF. CDR3 DNA sequence: TGTGCCAGCAGCCCGACAGGGGGTACAGATACGCAGTATTTT. The variable domain in full, completed from reference TRBV5-6 and TRBJ2-3, reads DAGVTQSPTHLIKTRGQQVTLRCSPKSGHDTVSWYQQALGQGPQFIFQYYEEEERQRGNFPDRFSGHQFPNYSSELNVNALLLGDSALYLCASSPTGGTDTQYFGPGTRLTVL.

This rearrangement joins TRBV6-6 to TRBJ2-7; 8 bases are a match to TRBD1. The germline gives CDR1 MNHNY, CDR2 SVGAGI (reference sequence). The CDR3 covers 15 residues. V lost 2 bases to trimming and J lost 2 bases; unmatched junction nucleotides: 5. CDR3 DNA sequence: TGTGCCAGCAGTTACGGACAGGGAAACACCTACGAGCAGTACTTC. Its translation: CASSYGQGNTYEQYF.

This clone is medium-sized by share. CDR3 bases: TGTGCCAGCAGCTTATCAGTAGGTTTGAATGAGCAGTTCTTC. Amino acid sequence: CASSLSVGLNEQFF. The chain is built from TRBV11-3 and TRBJ2-1; the D is unclear. The ends were cut back, 2 bases at V and 7 bases at J, with 12 bases in the middle. The CDR3 is 14 amino acids. CDR1 and CDR2 (germline): SGHNT, YENEEA. The full variable domain, in which reference TRBV11-3 and TRBJ2-1 provide the parts outside the CDR3, is EAGVVQSPRYKIIEKKQPVAFWCNPISGHNTLYWYLQNLGQGPELLIRYENEEAVDDSQLPKDRFSAERLKGVDSTLKIQPAELGDSAVYLCASSLSVGLNEQFFGPGTRLTVL.

The chain is built from TRBV7-6 and TRBJ2-7; D is unclear. Trimming shortened V by 5 bases and J by 1 base, and 18 bases separated the two germline ends. CDR1 and CDR2 from the germline V gene are SGHVS and FNYEAQ. The CDR3 extends over 16 amino acids. The CDR3 DNA is TGTGCCAGCAGCCCTACTATCGGAGACGGTTCCTACGAGCAGTACTTC. Protein sequence: CASSPTIGDGSYEQYF.

The chain employs TRBV27 and TRBJ1-4; D is undetermined. V lost 6 bases and J lost 0, with 17 bases in between. There are 17 residues in the CDR3. Germline lookup yields CDR1 MNHEY and CDR2 SMNVEV (reference sequence). The CDR3 DNA follows: TGTGCCAGCAGCCCGTGGGCAGCTCCTTCAACTAATGAAAAACTGTTTTTT. Its translation is CASSPWAAPSTNEKLFF.

The chain is built from TRBV28 and TRBJ2-7; 8 nucleotides agree with TRBD2. This CDR3 has 15 residues. The germline CDR1 and CDR2 sequences are MDHEN and SYDVKM. Trimming cost V 6 bases and J 3 bases; bases outside gene matches: 10. The CDR3 bases are TGTGCCAGCAGCCAAGAGGGACTAGGAAACTACGAGCAGTACTTC. The encoded protein is CASSQEGLGNYEQYF.

This clone was counted a few times. V and J are TRBV5-1 and TRBJ1-3, with D possibly matching TRBD1 (5 bases). The CDR3 contains 15 residues. CDR1 and CDR2 from the germline V gene are SGHRS and YFSETQ. V was trimmed by 4 bases and J by 4 bases, leaving 15 bases between them. The DNA of the CDR3 is TGCGCCAGCAGCCCCGACAGTCCGGGAGGAAACACCATATATTTT. Its translation: CASSPDSPGGNTIYF. The full variable domain, completed using reference TRBV5-1 and TRBJ1-3, is KAGVTQTPRYLIKTRGQQVTLSCSPISGHRSVSWYQQTPGQGLQFLFEYFSETQRNKGNFPGRFSGRQFSNSRSEMNVSTLELGDSALYLCASSPDSPGGNTIYFGEGSWLTVV.

The J gene is TRBJ1-5, the V gene TRBV28; unclear D gene. This CDR3 contains 15 residues. The V end lost 2 bases, the J end lost 3 bases, and 11 bases lay between the germline ends. CDR1 MDHEN and CDR2 SYDVKM come from the germline V gene. Written as DNA, the CDR3 is TGTGCCAGCAGTTTAGGGGTGGAGGACAATCAGCCCCAGCATTTT. Its translation is CASSLGVEDNQPQHF.

This chain connects TRBV7-8 to TRBJ1-1; TRBD1 aligns across 8 bases. This CDR3 is built from 14 residues. V shed 2 bases and J 5 bases; nucleotides not matched to a gene: 4. The germline V gene has CDR1 SGHVS and CDR2 FQNEAQ. In DNA, the CDR3 is TGTGCCAGCAGCTTAACAGGGGGACGGACTGAAGCTTTCTTT. Encoded protein: CASSLTGGRTEAFF.